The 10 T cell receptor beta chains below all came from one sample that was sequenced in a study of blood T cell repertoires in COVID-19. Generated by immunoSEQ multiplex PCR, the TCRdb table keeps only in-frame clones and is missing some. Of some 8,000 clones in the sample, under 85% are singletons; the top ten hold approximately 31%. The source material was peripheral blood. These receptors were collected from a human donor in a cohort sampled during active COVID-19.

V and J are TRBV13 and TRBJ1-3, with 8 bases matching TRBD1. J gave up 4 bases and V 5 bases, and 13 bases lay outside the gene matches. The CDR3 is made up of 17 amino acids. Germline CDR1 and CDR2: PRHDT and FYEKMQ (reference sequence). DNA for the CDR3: TGTGCCAGCAGCCTATCCCGGACAGGGAGAGCAGGAAACACCATATATTTT. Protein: CASSLSRTGRAGNTIYF.

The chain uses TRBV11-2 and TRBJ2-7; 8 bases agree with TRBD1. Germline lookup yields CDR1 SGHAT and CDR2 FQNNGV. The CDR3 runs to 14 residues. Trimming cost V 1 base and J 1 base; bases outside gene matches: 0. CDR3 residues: CASSLGDRSYEQYF. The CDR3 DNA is TGTGCCAGCAGCTTAGGGGACAGGTCCTACGAGCAGTACTTC.

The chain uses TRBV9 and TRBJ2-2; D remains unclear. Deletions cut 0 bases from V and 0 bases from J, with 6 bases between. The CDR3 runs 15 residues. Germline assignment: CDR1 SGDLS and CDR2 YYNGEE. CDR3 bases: TGTGCCAGCAGCGTAGCCGTATCGAACACCGGGGAGCTGTTTTTT. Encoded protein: CASSVAVSNTGELFF.

The CDR3 here is CASGEGQHYNEQFF. CDR3 nucleotides: TGTGCCAGCGGGGAGGGGCAGCACTACAATGAGCAGTTCTTC. The chain joins TRBV6-5 to TRBJ2-1; the match to TRBD2 covers 7 bases. Germline values: CDR1 MNHEY, CDR2 SVGAGI. The CDR3 has 14 amino acids. V lost 8 bases to trimming and J lost 3 bases; unmatched junction nucleotides: 7.

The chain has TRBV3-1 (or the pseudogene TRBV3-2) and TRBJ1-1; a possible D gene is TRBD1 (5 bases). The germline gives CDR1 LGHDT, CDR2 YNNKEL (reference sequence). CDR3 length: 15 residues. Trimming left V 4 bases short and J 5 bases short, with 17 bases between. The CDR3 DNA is TGTGCCAGCAGCCGAGGGACCTCCGGGGGGACTGAAGCTTTCTTT. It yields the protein CASSRGTSGGTEAFF.

CDR3 loop: CASSAAYEQYF. As DNA, the CDR3 is TGTGCCAGCAGCGCGGCCTACGAGCAGTACTTC. The V and J genes are TRBV7-2 and TRBJ2-7, with D hard to call. This CDR3 is built from 11 residues. CDR1 SGHTA and CDR2 FQGNSA come from the germline V gene. Trimming took 5 bases from V and 2 from J, leaving 4 bases between them.

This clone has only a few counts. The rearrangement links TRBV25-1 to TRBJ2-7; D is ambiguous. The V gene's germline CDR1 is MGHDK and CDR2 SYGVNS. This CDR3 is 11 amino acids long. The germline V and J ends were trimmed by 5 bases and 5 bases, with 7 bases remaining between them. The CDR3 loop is CASSPPNEQYV. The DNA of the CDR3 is TGTGCCAGCAGTCCCCCCAACGAGCAGTACGTC.

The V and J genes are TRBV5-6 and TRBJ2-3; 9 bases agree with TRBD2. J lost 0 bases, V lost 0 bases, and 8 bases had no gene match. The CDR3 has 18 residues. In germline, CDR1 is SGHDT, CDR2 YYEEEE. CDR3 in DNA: TGTGCCAGCAGCTTGGCCGGGGCGGGGGGGCCCAGCACAGATACGCAGTATTTT. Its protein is CASSLAGAGGPSTDTQYF. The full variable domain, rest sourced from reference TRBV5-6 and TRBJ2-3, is DAGVTQSPTHLIKTRGQQVTLRCSPKSGHDTVSWYQQALGQGPQFIFQYYEEEERQRGNFPDRFSGHQFPNYSSELNVNALLLGDSALYLCASSLAGAGGPSTDTQYFGPGTRLTVL.

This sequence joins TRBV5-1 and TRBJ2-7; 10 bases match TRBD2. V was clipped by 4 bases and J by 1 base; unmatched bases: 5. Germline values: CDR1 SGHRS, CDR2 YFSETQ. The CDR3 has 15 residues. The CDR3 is CASSPGTSDSYEQYV. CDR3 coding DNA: TGCGCCAGCAGCCCTGGGACTAGCGATTCCTACGAGCAGTACGTC.

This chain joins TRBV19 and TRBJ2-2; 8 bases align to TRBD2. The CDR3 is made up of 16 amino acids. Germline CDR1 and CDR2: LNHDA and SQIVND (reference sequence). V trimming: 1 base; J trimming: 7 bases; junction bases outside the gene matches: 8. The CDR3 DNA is TGTGCCAGTAGTATAGTCGCGGGGGGTGGTCTCGGGGAGCTGTTTTTT. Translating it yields CASSIVAGGGLGELFF. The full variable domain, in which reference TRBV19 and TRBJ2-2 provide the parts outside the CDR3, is DGGITQSPKYLFRKEGQNVTLSCEQNLNHDAMYWYRQDPGQGLRLIYYSQIVNDFQKGDIAEGYSVSREKKESFPLTVTSAQKNPTAFYLCASSIVAGGGLGELFFGEGSRLTVL.